The present T cell receptor (beta chain) was sequenced within a study of blood T cell repertoires in COVID-19. Study information: Acute and convalescent COVID-19 samples came from the United States, Italy and Spain.

This CDR3 comprises 13 residues. Per the germline V gene, CDR1 is SNHLY and CDR2 is FYNNEI. V was trimmed by 9 bases and J by 8 bases, leaving 19 bases between them. Per the study methods: Reference gene primer amplification yielded estimated nucleated cell counts. Sequencing was performed with immunoSEQ multiplex PCR; in TCRdb, only in-frame clones are kept and a portion is missing. V, J and clone size are those of that table, while D and trimming were read from the DNA. In the table there are 130,000 or so clones, around nine tenths of which are singletons. The rearrangement links TRBV2 to TRBJ1-1; D is possibly TRBD1 (6 bases). Sequencing was performed on peripheral blood. The sequence was obtained from a woman aged 45-60 years with acute or convalescent COVID-19. The DNA of the CDR3 is TGTGCCAGTTCACAAACAGGGTACCTAGAAGCTTTCTTT. It is translated as CASSQTGYLEAFF. Combining the CDR3 with reference TRBV2 and TRBJ1-1 gives the whole variable domain EPEVTQTPSHQVTQMGQEVILRCVPISNHLYFYWYRQILGQKVEFLVSFYNNEISEKSEIFDDQFSVERPDGSNFTLKIRSTKLEDSAMYFCASSQTGYLEAFFGQGTRLTVV.